This T cell receptor beta chain was documented in a study of shared clonotypes between healthy human individuals (dated by TCRdb to about 2020). For the wider study: Three men and two women, aged 18 to 49 years, made up the cohort. To estimate repertoire size and how much clonotype sharing occurs between individuals, the study deeply sequenced the blood TCR repertoires of about 5 healthy adults. Per donor, three plates each were used for CD4 naive and CD4 memory, two for CD8 naive, and one for CD8 memory. Each donor's leukapheresis produced roughly between roughly 0.85 and 10 billion PBMCs. To increase sequencing depth and limit assay-specific biases, different laboratories used diverse techniques to prepare libraries and sequence TCR repertoires.

This clone was recorded only once. The antigen this receptor binds is unknown. There are no base qualities to consult, and no much larger clone falls within one base. Overall results and qualifications from the work: Even with the large sequencing depth, rarefaction of the sorted-subset datasets indicated that sequencing was incomplete. Estimated clonotype richness was generally larger for naive than for memory subsets. Higher generation probabilities were observed for clonotypes shared by all four sorted-subset donors than for non-shared clonotypes. Sampling was restricted to blood, and TCR repertoires in tissue are likely to differ from TCR repertoires in blood. Because the study included a small number of donors, the genetic and exposure-history diversity represented was limited. Pairwise subsampling led to the expectation that sequencing depth would affect the degree of clonotype sharing among donors. Around 5% of naive CD4, approximately 3.7% of naive CD8, about 2.4% of memory CD4, and less than 0.45% of memory CD8 clonotypes were shared across a few donors.

The CDR3 runs 16 residues from the cysteine to the phenylalanine. Only CDR3 DNA remains: 48 bases, in frame from the first base. Looking up the germline V gene yields CDR1 SGHDT and CDR2 YYEEEE. V is cut by 4 bases and J by 0 bases, and the space between the germline ends is 14 bases. The donors were healthy, HIV-negative adults with no recently reported acute infections or vaccinations. All donors were Caucasian adults living in Nashville, Tennessee, USA. CD4+ T cells were enriched by magnetic negative selection, after which naive cells were positively selected on CD45RA and the negative fraction was taken as the memory subset. After blood collection by leukapheresis, PBMCs were isolated using Ficoll-Histopaque density gradient centrifugation and then cryopreserved in the vapor phase of liquid nitrogen. Analytical flow cytometry was used to check the purity and quantity of each magnetically sorted T cell population. From each sorted fraction, genomic DNA was isolated and quantified by UV absorbance on a Nanodrop 2000c.

Using the deep immunoSEQ assay, multiplex PCR amplified TCR CDR3 regions from genomic DNA. Genomic DNA extracted from each cell subset was distributed evenly over all wells of several immunoSEQ 96-well plates, and each plate served as one replicate. For sorted subsets, about 200 ng genomic DNA, equal to about 30,000 T cell genomes, was loaded into each replicate PCR. Purified libraries were quantified with a Qubit 3.0 fluorometer, sized on a Bioanalyzer 2100, and re-quantified with the KAPA Library Quantification kit. A separate single-read 150-cycle Illumina NextSeq 550 flow cell was used to sequence each immunoSEQ 96-well plate. The authors' analysis ran thus. Because the immunoSEQ output held only junctional sequences and lacked quality scores, the filtering could not match the filtering applied to full-length reads. To assign V/J genes and CDR3, sequences were annotated against IMGT germline references using PyIR, a Python wrapper for IgBLAST v1.9. Reads were removed for weak V/J assignments (E-value above 1e-6), missing CDR3, stop codons, out-of-frame junctions, or ambiguous translated residues. V3J clonotypes were defined by identical inferred V gene, J gene, and CDR3 amino acid sequence. Percentage overlap between repertoires was computed as shared unique clonotypes divided by the size of the smaller repertoire. RTK rarefaction, the Chao1 estimator, and Recon v2.1 estimates of unobserved clonotypes were used to assess repertoire richness. Generation probabilities were computed with OLGA for all TCRbeta clonotypes obtained by the gDNA method from four donors. The immuneACCESS repertoire file appears here via TCRdb, limited to in-frame rearrangements. These files lack a portion of the clones; in checked studies, under half of the deficit traces to unresolved V genes, and the cause of the others is not known. That table gives V, J and clone size, and the DNA gave D and trimming. For this sample there are around 2.5 million clones; roughly 93% appear just once. About 0.39% of the sample rests with the top ten.

This sequence originates from a man aged 18 to 29 in good health. Some clones in this sample may be carry-over from other donors' samples. Material for sequencing was naive CD4+ T cells from PBMCs. The sample's cell subset or site label, in plain terms: CD45RA+ positively selected. The chain employs TRBV5-6 and TRBJ1-3; a confident D gene designation cannot be given. The CDR3 region reads CASSHISGSSGNTIYF. The DNA sequence is as follows: TGTGCCAGCAGCCACATAAGCGGGAGCTCTGGAAACACCATATATTTT.